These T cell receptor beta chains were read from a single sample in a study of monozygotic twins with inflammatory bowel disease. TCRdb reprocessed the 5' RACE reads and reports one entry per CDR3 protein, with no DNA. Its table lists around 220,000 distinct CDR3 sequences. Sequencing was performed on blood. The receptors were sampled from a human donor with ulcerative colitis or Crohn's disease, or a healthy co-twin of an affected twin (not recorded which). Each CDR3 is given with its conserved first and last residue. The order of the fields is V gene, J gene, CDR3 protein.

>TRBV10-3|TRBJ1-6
CAISERLGAQGSPLHF
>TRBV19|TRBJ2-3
CASSILATSTDTQYF
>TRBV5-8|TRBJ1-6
CASSPYLQGPSYNSPLHF
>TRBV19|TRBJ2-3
CASSIFGNTQYF
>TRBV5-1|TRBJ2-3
CASRTSGGTDTQYF
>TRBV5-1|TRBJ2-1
CASSKWRTVVDNEQFF
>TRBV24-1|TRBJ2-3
CATSAIRREPTRVSTDTQYF
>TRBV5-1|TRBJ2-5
CASSRRSSGQETQYF
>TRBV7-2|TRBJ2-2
CASSFSGLAGGNGELFF
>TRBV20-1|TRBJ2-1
CSGERGLAGGPREQFF
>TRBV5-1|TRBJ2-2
CASSLGLKRDTGELFF
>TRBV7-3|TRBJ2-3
CASSLGLSGGGQDTQYF
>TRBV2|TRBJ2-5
CASSGQWETQYF
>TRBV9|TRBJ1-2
CASSVGRGPSGGYTF
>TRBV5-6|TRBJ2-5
CASSVLAGEETQYF
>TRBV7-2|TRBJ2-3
CASSLVRTSTDTQYF
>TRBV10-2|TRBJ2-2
CASLVSLGDTGELFF
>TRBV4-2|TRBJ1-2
CASSQGPGTGGIYGYTF
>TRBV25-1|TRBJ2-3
CASSERWTSGGAVDTQYF
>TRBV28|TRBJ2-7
CASSVPGHEQYF
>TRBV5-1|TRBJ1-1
CASSLQQGSTEAFF
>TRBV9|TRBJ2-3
CASSGTSGTTDTQYF
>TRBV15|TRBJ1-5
CATSRDHAREGQPQHF
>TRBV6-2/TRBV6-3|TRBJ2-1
CASTNVPSYNEQFF
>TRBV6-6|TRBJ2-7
CASRGPSYEQYF
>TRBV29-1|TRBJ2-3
CSVERGLGTDTQYF
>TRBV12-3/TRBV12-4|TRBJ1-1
CASSSLDRIMNTEAFF
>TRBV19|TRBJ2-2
CASSINPGAGELFF
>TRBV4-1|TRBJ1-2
CASSPDRSNYGYTF
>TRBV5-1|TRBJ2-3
CASSLFAGATDTQYF
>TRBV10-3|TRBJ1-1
CAISEEGSVTEAFF